These T cell receptor beta chains were read from a single sample in a study of cytomegalovirus exposure and HLA in healthy donors. Measured with immunoSEQ multiplex PCR; TCRdb has only the in-frame clones, and not every one. The sample includes some 170,000 clones, 55% to 75% of them seen just once. The sample comprised PBMCs. These receptor sequences come from a human donor in good health. Each CDR3 is given with its conserved first and last residue. The order of the fields is J gene, D gene, V gene, CDR3 DNA, CDR3 protein. D genes are given only for firm matches.

>TRBJ1-3|-|TRBV15
TGTGCCACCAGCAGAGATTTGGGGGCTAGCTCTGGAAACACCATATATTTT
CATSRDLGASSGNTIYF
>TRBJ1-5|-|TRBV6-1
TGTGCCAGCAGTGTGGGGGGTTCTGGCAATCAGCCCCAGCATTTT
CASSVGGSGNQPQHF
>TRBJ1-3|-|TRBV12-2
TGTGCAAGTCGCTTAGCGAGTCCCCCTTTATCTGGAAACACCATATATTTT
CASRLASPPLSGNTIYF
>TRBJ1-5|-|TRBV19
TGTGCCAGCGGCCCCAGGGTCGGTTCCGCTAGCAATCAGCCCCAGCATTTT
CASGPRVGSASNQPQHF
>TRBJ1-5|TRBD1|TRBV7-2
TGTGCCAGCAGCCGGACAGGGGTAAGGCAGCCCCAGCATTTT
CASSRTGVRQPQHF
>TRBJ1-1|TRBD1|TRBV20-1
TGCAGTGCTAGAGGGGACAGCCGGGGTTTCTTT
CSARGDSRGFF
>TRBJ1-4|-|TRBV6-1
TGTGCCAGTTCCCTCCGACAGGCCTCTAATGAAAAACTGTTTTTT
CASSLRQASNEKLFF
>TRBJ2-1|TRBD1|TRBV7-2
TGTGCCAGCAGCCAGCGGGCAGGGGGCTTGGGTGAGCAGTTCTTC
CASSQRAGGLGEQFF
>TRBJ2-7|-|TRBV27
TGTGCCATCCGTCGGGGTAGCGGCTACGAGCAGTACTTC
CAIRRGSGYEQYF
>TRBJ2-3|TRBD2|TRBV5-1
TGCGCCAGCTTCTCGGGCGGGGGGGGAGATACGCAGTATTTT
CASFSGGGGDTQYF
>TRBJ1-2|TRBD1|TRBV2
TGTGCCAGCTCGACAGGGGGCCGTTATGGCTACCCCTTC
CASSTGGRYGYPF
>TRBJ1-1|TRBD1|TRBV18
TGTGCCAGCTCACCCTACAGGGGGAGTAGCACTGAAGCTTTCTTT
CASSPYRGSSTEAFF